Listed here are 26 T cell receptor beta chains from one sample, sequenced in a study of patients and donors after allogeneic stem cell transplantation. TCRdb re-derived calls from the RT-PCR reads in MiXCR, one entry per CDR3 protein. The sample yields 98,000 or so distinct CDR3 sequences, over 30% seen once. Sequencing was carried out using blood, either unsorted or a sorted T cell fraction (not recorded which). Every receptor here comes from a human donor who was either an allogeneic HSCT recipient or a stem cell or donor lymphocyte infusion donor (not recorded which). It is not recorded whose cells these are; they may come from a transplant donor.

This clonotype occurred a few times. This rearrangement joins TRBV4-3 to TRBJ1-1; D ambiguous. Germline CDR1 is LGHNA and CDR2 is YSLEER. The CDR3 spans 15 residues. Trimming stripped 1 base from V and 1 base from J, with 10 bases between. The CDR3 loop reads CASSQAGLKNTEAFF. CDR3 nucleotide sequence: TGCGCCAGCAGCCAAGCGGGCCTCAAGAACACTGAAGCTTTCTTT.

The chain joins TRBV29-1 to TRBJ2-1; D not resolved. The CDR3 loop spans 11 amino acids. V was shortened by 6 bases and J by 7 bases, with 10 bases between the two germline ends. Germline lookup yields CDR1 SQVTM and CDR2 ANQGSEA. CDR3 amino acids: CSVKSVNEQFF. DNA of the CDR3: TGCAGCGTGAAGAGCGTAAATGAGCAGTTCTTC.

The chain is built from TRBV20-1 and TRBJ2-1; D is perhaps TRBD2 (6 bases). Trimming left V 2 bases short and J 5 bases short, with 13 bases between. Germline V lookup: CDR1 DFQATT, CDR2 SNEGSKA (reference sequence). CDR3 size: 14 residues. This chain's CDR3 is CSARLPGTDNEQFF. The CDR3 DNA follows: TGCAGTGCTAGACTACCCGGGACTGACAATGAGCAGTTCTTC.

The chain couples TRBV7-9 to TRBJ1-1; 7 bases agree with TRBD1. With 1 base clipped from V and 4 bases from J, the junction kept 3 bases outside the gene matches. The CDR3 runs 14 residues. Germline CDR1 SEHNR, CDR2 FQNEAQ (reference sequence). As DNA, the CDR3 is TGTGCCAGCAGCTTAGAGGCAGGGGGCACTGAAGCTTTCTTT. Translating gives CASSLEAGGTEAFF.

This chain joins TRBV20-1 and TRBJ2-1, with D unclear. This CDR3 region has 16 residues. Trimming took off 0 bases at V and 3 bases at J, with 15 bases between the two ends. Germline V gene sequence: CDR1 DFQATT, CDR2 SNEGSKA (reference sequence). DNA for the CDR3: TGCAGTGCTAGAGATAGTACAGCGATGCACTACAATGAGCAGTTCTTC. Its translation is CSARDSTAMHYNEQFF.

This clonotype was observed a few times. The rearrangement joins TRBV24-1 to TRBJ2-1; D not resolved. With 5 bases removed from V and 0 bases from J, the gap between germline ends came to 7 bases. Germline CDR1 is KGHDR and CDR2 is SFDVKD. There are 14 residues in the CDR3. The CDR3: CATSGHSSYNEQFF. DNA of the CDR3: TGTGCCACCAGTGGACATAGCTCCTACAATGAGCAGTTCTTC.

This chain's CDR3 is CASSLSGSGSYNEQFF. In DNA, the CDR3 is TGTGCCAGCAGCCTATCTGGGTCGGGATCATACAATGAGCAGTTCTTC. This sequence joins TRBV5-5 and TRBJ2-1; possibly TRBD2 for D (5 bases). The CDR3 loop spans 16 amino acids. Germline values: CDR1 SGHKS, CDR2 YYEKEE (reference sequence). V was pared by 4 bases and J by 4 bases, with 18 bases between.

The rearrangement uses TRBV6-5 and TRBJ1-1; D unresolved. Germline V CDR1 and CDR2: MNHEY, SVGAGI. V lost 2 bases and J lost 2, with 6 bases in between. The CDR3 has 13 residues. DNA of the CDR3: TGTGCCAGCAGTTACGCGGGAAACACTGAAGCTTTCTTT. Protein sequence: CASSYAGNTEAFF.

This clonotype was recorded at least ten times. The CDR3 sequence is CASSRTPLSSGNTIYF. DNA of the CDR3: TGTGCCAGCAGCCGGACCCCTTTAAGCTCTGGAAACACCATATATTTT. The gene calls are TRBV12-3 or TRBV12-4 and TRBJ1-3; D unclear. Between the trimmed V and J ends, which lost 6 bases and 0 bases, there was a span of 15 bases. The CDR3 has 16 residues.

This clonotype came up a few times. The chain joins TRBV27 to TRBJ2-3; D gene uncertain. The CDR3 runs 14 residues. The V end lost 2 bases, the J end lost 0 bases, and 6 bases lay between the germline ends. Looked up from germline, CDR1 is MNHEY and CDR2 is SMNVEV (reference sequence). The CDR3 coding sequence is TGTGCCAGCAGTTTAGTCTCTAGCACAGATACGCAGTATTTT. This translates into CASSLVSSTDTQYF.

This clonotype was detected many times. The J gene is TRBJ1-2, the V gene TRBV24-1; a weak D match, TRBD1 (5 bases). Trimming cost V 4 bases and J 5 bases, with 13 bases left between them. The CDR3 length is 14 residues. CDR1 and CDR2 (germline): KGHDR, SFDVKD. In DNA form, the CDR3 reads TGTGCCACCAGTGACCCTTCGACAGCTTATGGCTACACCTTC. Its translation is CATSDPSTAYGYTF.

The rearrangement uses TRBV12-5 and TRBJ2-1, with D hard to call. There are 13 residues in the CDR3. CDR1 is LGHNT and CDR2 is FRNRAP in the germline V gene. The CDR3 loop is CASVGDSYNEQFF. The CDR3 DNA reads as TGTGCCTCGGTTGGGGACTCCTACAATGAGCAGTTCTTC.

This clonotype has more than one count but fewer than ten. The genes are TRBV12-3 or TRBV12-4 and TRBJ2-3, with D tentatively TRBD1 or TRBD2 (5 bases each). V was pared by 3 bases and J by 0 bases, with 7 bases between. CDR3 length equals 14 residues. This CDR3 reads CASSLRDSTDTQYF. CDR3 DNA sequence: TGTGCCAGCAGTTTGAGGGACAGCACAGATACGCAGTATTTT.

This clonotype was observed a few times. This chain connects TRBV28 to TRBJ2-1; D ambiguous. Per the germline V gene, CDR1 is MDHEN and CDR2 is SYDVKM. V dropped 6 bases and J dropped 10 bases, with 13 bases sitting between them. The CDR3 is 12 residues long. The CDR3 reads CASSPLGGEQFF. The DNA for the CDR3 is TGTGCCAGCAGCCCTCTCGGCGGAGAGCAGTTCTTC.

There are a few counts of this clonotype. The chain uses TRBV5-5 and TRBJ1-4; weak D call: TRBD1 (5 bases). The V and J ends lost 3 bases and 5 bases respectively, with 11 bases between them. The CDR3 covers 14 residues. The germline V gene encodes CDR1 SGHKS and CDR2 YYEKEE (reference sequence). The CDR3 reads CASSSRAPNEKLFF. In DNA form, the CDR3 reads TGTGCCAGCAGCTCCAGGGCTCCCAATGAAAAACTGTTTTTT.

This clonotype showed up many times. This rearrangement joins TRBV6-5 to TRBJ1-1; D is ambiguous. Trimming shortened V by 6 bases and J by 8 bases, and 16 bases separated the two germline ends. Per germline, CDR1 MNHEY and CDR2 SVGAGI. This CDR3 has 13 residues. The CDR3 nucleotides read TGTGCCAGCAGGACCCTAAAGGGCCCAGAAGCTTTCTTT. Translated, it gives CASRTLKGPEAFF.

This clonotype was counted once. The V gene is TRBV20-1, the J gene TRBJ2-2; TRBD2 matches at 11 bases. The CDR3 is made up of 15 amino acids. Germline CDR1 is DFQATT and CDR2 is SNEGSKA (reference sequence). With V trimmed by 1 base and J by 7 bases, 5 bases remained unmatched. CDR3 protein: CSARALAGVDGELFF. The CDR3 region has the DNA TGCAGTGCTAGAGCACTAGCGGGAGTAGACGGGGAGCTGTTTTTT.

The chain employs TRBV10-3 and TRBJ2-7, with 11 bases that match TRBD2. Germline V gene data show CDR1 as ENHRY and CDR2 as SYGVKD. This CDR3 is built from 14 residues. Losses at the gene ends were 10 bases for V and 5 bases for J; bases not matched to a gene: 10. CDR3 bases: TGTGCCACCACCGGGACTAGCGGCGCCAACGAGCAGTACTTC. This sequence encodes CATTGTSGANEQYF.

The J gene is TRBJ1-3, the V gene TRBV7-2; no definite D call. V lost 5 bases to trimming and J lost 2 bases, with 10 bases between them. Looked up from germline, CDR1 is SGHTA and CDR2 is FQGNSA. The CDR3 spans 14 residues. The CDR3 bases are TGTGCCAGCAGCGCCCAGACGGCTGGAAACACCATATATTTT. Protein sequence: CASSAQTAGNTIYF.

The chain recombines TRBV7-9 with TRBJ1-1; D is perhaps TRBD1 (6 bases). Trimming took 4 bases from V and 3 from J, leaving 12 bases between them. This CDR3 comprises 14 residues. CDR1 is SEHNR and CDR2 is FQNEAQ in the germline V gene (reference sequence). CDR3 protein: CASSSTGSDTEAFF. The DNA for the CDR3 is TGTGCCAGCAGCTCAACAGGGTCGGACACTGAAGCTTTCTTT.

This clonotype occurred a few times. The chain uses TRBV20-1 and TRBJ2-2; TRBD2 matches 10 bases. This CDR3 is 17 amino acids long. The V gene's germline CDR1 is DFQATT and CDR2 SNEGSKA (reference sequence). V lost 1 base and J lost 4; bases outside the gene matches: 9. CDR3 coding DNA: TGCAGTGCTAGAGTAGCCCTAGCGGGAGACCTCACCGGGGAGCTGTTTTTT. Translating it yields CSARVALAGDLTGELFF.

The chain recombines TRBV10-3 with TRBJ1-5; D is unresolved. The CDR3 runs to 13 residues. V shed 6 bases and J shed 4 bases, with 10 bases lying between them. The germline V gene has CDR1 ENHRY and CDR2 SYGVKD. The CDR3 loop reads CAISLDLNQPQHF. The CDR3 DNA reads as TGTGCCATCAGCTTAGACCTTAATCAGCCCCAGCATTTT.

This rearrangement joins TRBV7-2 to TRBJ2-2; 11 bases align to TRBD2. The CDR3 extends over 17 amino acids. The germline V gene encodes CDR1 SGHTA and CDR2 FQGNSA. The ends lost 0 bases at V and 5 bases at J; junction bases unmatched: 5. In nucleotides, the CDR3 is TGTGCCAGCAGCTTAGCGCCGGCTAGCGGGAGGACCGGGGAGCTGTTTTTT. Translated, it gives CASSLAPASGRTGELFF.

This clonotype was found a few times. The V gene is TRBV28, the J gene TRBJ1-4; 9 nucleotides align to TRBD1. The germline CDR1 and CDR2 sequences are MDHEN and SYDVKM. V dropped 3 bases and J dropped 1; count of bases not matched to a gene: 3. This CDR3 has 16 residues. The CDR3 DNA sequence: TGTGCCAGCAGTTTCACAGGGGGCGGAACTAATGAAAAACTGTTTTTT. This codes for CASSFTGGGTNEKLFF.

This clonotype turned up a few times. This chain links TRBV19 with TRBJ1-4; a weak D match, TRBD1 (5 bases). Between the trimmed V and J ends, which lost 6 bases and 6 bases, there was a span of 17 bases. This CDR3 has 15 amino acids. In germline, CDR1 is LNHDA, CDR2 SQIVND (reference sequence). In DNA, the CDR3 is TGTGCCAGTAGCGACCCAGGGACCCTGGATGAAAAACTGTTTTTT. Translating gives CASSDPGTLDEKLFF.

The V gene is TRBV24-1, the J gene TRBJ2-7; 7 bases are shared with TRBD1. The J segment lost 4 bases and the V segment lost 4 bases, leaving 15 bases of the junction unmatched. The germline V gene has CDR1 KGHDR and CDR2 SFDVKD. There are 17 residues in the CDR3. CDR3 in amino acids: CATSEAPGGSNTYEQYF. CDR3 bases: TGTGCCACCAGTGAGGCTCCAGGGGGTTCCAATACTTACGAGCAGTACTTC.